A selection of T cell receptor beta chains follows, all from one sample in a study of beta chain features in type 1 diabetes. The data were produced by immunoSEQ multiplex PCR, yet TCRdb's version contains in-frame clones alone and is incomplete. Seen here are about half a million clones, about an eighth observed once, and the top ten hold more than 0.045%. The specimen sequenced was naive CD4+ T cells from blood. The source of these receptors is a woman aged 18 to 35 in good health. CDR3s include the opening cysteine and the closing phenylalanine or tryptophan. The order of the fields is CDR3 protein, CDR3 DNA, J gene, clone size, V gene, D gene. The D gene is left open where the match is weak. Clone size is given for some rows only: seen once, a few or many times, or a class if the clone is expanded.

CDR3aa: CASSLSAASSTDTQYF
CDR3nt: TGTGCCAGCAGCCTTAGCGCAGCCTCTAGCACAGATACGCAGTATTTT
j_gene: TRBJ2-3
abundance: -
v_gene: TRBV7-9
d_gene: -

CDR3aa: CARSTRPQRHEQFF
CDR3nt: TGTGCCAGGTCCACTCGCCCCCAGAGGCATGAGCAGTTCTTC
j_gene: TRBJ2-1
abundance: few
v_gene: TRBV6-5
d_gene: -

CDR3aa: CASSLVHYEQYF
CDR3nt: TGTGCCAGCAGCTTAGTCCATTACGAGCAGTACTTC
j_gene: TRBJ2-7
abundance: -
v_gene: TRBV7-9
d_gene: -

CDR3aa: CASRSTGWPTDTQYF
CDR3nt: TGTGCCAGCAGATCGACAGGGTGGCCCACAGATACGCAGTATTTT
j_gene: TRBJ2-3
abundance: few
v_gene: TRBV7-2
d_gene: TRBD1

CDR3aa: CASSETTGEQYF
CDR3nt: TGTGCCAGCAGTGAAACGACAGGGGAGCAGTACTTC
j_gene: TRBJ2-7
abundance: -
v_gene: TRBV6-1
d_gene: TRBD1

CDR3aa: CASKDAGGTDTQYF
CDR3nt: TGTGCCAGTAAGGACGCGGGCGGCACAGATACGCAGTATTTT
j_gene: TRBJ2-3
abundance: -
v_gene: TRBV19
d_gene: -

CDR3aa: CSARDMGIQYF
CDR3nt: TGCAGTGCTAGAGATATGGGAATCCAGTACTTC
j_gene: TRBJ2-5
abundance: few
v_gene: TRBV20-1
d_gene: -

CDR3aa: CASRQRGGVSYNEQFF
CDR3nt: TGTGCCAGCAGGCAGCGGGGGGGCGTCTCCTACAATGAGCAGTTCTTC
j_gene: TRBJ2-1
abundance: few
v_gene: TRBV7-2
d_gene: TRBD2

CDR3aa: CASRPTALAKNIQYF
CDR3nt: TGTGCCAGCAGGCCGACAGCGTTAGCCAAAAACATTCAGTACTTC
j_gene: TRBJ2-4
abundance: few
v_gene: TRBV2
d_gene: -

CDR3aa: CASSSQPETQYF
CDR3nt: TGTGCCAGCTCATCCCAGCCAGAGACCCAGTACTTC
j_gene: TRBJ2-5
abundance: -
v_gene: TRBV18
d_gene: -

CDR3aa: CASSYSRLAGEQFF
CDR3nt: TGTGCCAGCAGTTACTCGAGACTAGCGGGCGAGCAGTTCTTC
j_gene: TRBJ2-1
abundance: few
v_gene: TRBV6-6
d_gene: TRBD2

CDR3aa: CASSQADRDNEKLFF
CDR3nt: TGCGCCAGCAGCCAAGCGGACAGGGATAATGAAAAACTGTTTTTT
j_gene: TRBJ1-4
abundance: -
v_gene: TRBV4-3
d_gene: TRBD1

CDR3aa: CASSILQGDTEAFF
CDR3nt: TGTGCCAGCAGCATCCTACAGGGTGACACTGAAGCTTTCTTT
j_gene: TRBJ1-1
abundance: -
v_gene: TRBV5-4
d_gene: -

CDR3aa: CASTRLGADNEKLFF
CDR3nt: TGTGCCAGTACCCGTTTGGGCGCCGATAATGAAAAACTGTTTTTT
j_gene: TRBJ1-4
abundance: few
v_gene: TRBV19
d_gene: -

CDR3aa: CASSSQAGAAEAFF
CDR3nt: TGTGCCAGCAGCTCCCAGGCGGGGGCGGCTGAAGCTTTCTTT
j_gene: TRBJ1-1
abundance: -
v_gene: TRBV2
d_gene: -

CDR3aa: CASSLQVADSSYEQYF
CDR3nt: TGTGCCAGCAGCCTGCAGGTCGCCGACAGTAGCTACGAGCAGTACTTC
j_gene: TRBJ2-7
abundance: few
v_gene: TRBV4-2
d_gene: -

CDR3aa: CASSPVAEWGQGTDTQYF
CDR3nt: TGTGCCAGCTCACCAGTGGCTGAATGGGGCCAAGGCACAGATACGCAGTATTTT
j_gene: TRBJ2-3
abundance: -
v_gene: TRBV18
d_gene: -

CDR3aa: CASSLESTARNTGELFF
CDR3nt: TGCGCCAGCAGCTTAGAATCGACAGCCAGGAACACCGGGGAGCTGTTTTTT
j_gene: TRBJ2-2
abundance: -
v_gene: TRBV5-1
d_gene: -

CDR3aa: CSVGGTGYGYTF
CDR3nt: TGCAGCGTTGGCGGGACAGGCTATGGCTACACCTTC
j_gene: TRBJ1-2
abundance: -
v_gene: TRBV29-1
d_gene: TRBD1

CDR3aa: CAWSTGGVNYGYTF
CDR3nt: TGTGCCTGGAGTACAGGGGGCGTCAACTATGGCTACACCTTC
j_gene: TRBJ1-2
abundance: -
v_gene: TRBV30
d_gene: TRBD1

CDR3aa: CASSLGLLGRYEQYF
CDR3nt: TGTGCCAGCAGCTTAGGACTTCTCGGTCGATACGAGCAGTACTTC
j_gene: TRBJ2-7
abundance: -
v_gene: TRBV7-9
d_gene: -

CDR3aa: CASSVDPWTVHRGANEQFF
CDR3nt: TGTGCCAGCAGCGTAGACCCCTGGACAGTCCACAGGGGGGCCAATGAGCAGTTCTTC
j_gene: TRBJ2-1
abundance: -
v_gene: TRBV9
d_gene: TRBD1

CDR3aa: CAWSVGQGTDEQYF
CDR3nt: TGTGCCTGGAGTGTCGGACAGGGGACGGACGAGCAGTACTTC
j_gene: TRBJ2-7
abundance: -
v_gene: TRBV30
d_gene: TRBD1

CDR3aa: CASSGDRGETQYF
CDR3nt: TGCGCCAGCAGCGGAGACAGGGGGGAGACCCAGTACTTC
j_gene: TRBJ2-5
abundance: -
v_gene: TRBV5-1
d_gene: TRBD1

CDR3aa: CAAPPTGGPYEQYF
CDR3nt: TGTGCCGCCCCACCGACAGGGGGTCCGTACGAGCAGTACTTC
j_gene: TRBJ2-7
abundance: many
v_gene: TRBV13
d_gene: TRBD1

CDR3aa: CASSLASGINIQYF
CDR3nt: TGCGCCAGCAGCTTGGCTAGCGGGATAAACATTCAGTACTTC
j_gene: TRBJ2-4
abundance: -
v_gene: TRBV5-1
d_gene: TRBD2

CDR3aa: CASSPEPLQETQYF
CDR3nt: TGTGCCAGCAGCCCGGAGCCCCTACAAGAGACCCAGTACTTC
j_gene: TRBJ2-5
abundance: -
v_gene: TRBV7-9
d_gene: -

CDR3aa: CASSLILGSYEQYF
CDR3nt: TGTGCCAGCAGCCTCATTTTGGGCAGCTACGAGCAGTACTTC
j_gene: TRBJ2-7
abundance: -
v_gene: TRBV11-1
d_gene: -

CDR3aa: CASSSPDRGTEAFF
CDR3nt: TGTGCCAGCAGCTCCCCGGACAGGGGGACTGAAGCTTTCTTT
j_gene: TRBJ1-1
abundance: few
v_gene: TRBV7-2
d_gene: TRBD1

CDR3aa: CASSLQGLNSYNEQFF
CDR3nt: TGCGCCAGCAGCTTGCAGGGGTTGAACTCCTACAATGAGCAGTTCTTC
j_gene: TRBJ2-1
abundance: -
v_gene: TRBV5-1
d_gene: -

CDR3aa: CASSLASAGLYNEQFF
CDR3nt: TGTGCCAGCAGCTTAGCCTCGGCAGGATTATACAATGAGCAGTTCTTC
j_gene: TRBJ2-1
abundance: -
v_gene: TRBV7-6
d_gene: -

CDR3aa: CASSQEDIEQFF
CDR3nt: TGTGCCAGCAGCCAAGAGGATATCGAGCAGTTCTTC
j_gene: TRBJ2-1
abundance: once
v_gene: TRBV4-2
d_gene: -

CDR3aa: CASSSRGDNGPQHF
CDR3nt: TGTGCCAGCAGCAGCAGGGGTGATAACGGCCCCCAGCATTTT
j_gene: TRBJ1-5
abundance: -
v_gene: TRBV7-2
d_gene: -

CDR3aa: CASSIDPGTFNEQFF
CDR3nt: TGTGCCAGTAGTATAGATCCTGGGACTTTCAATGAGCAGTTCTTC
j_gene: TRBJ2-1
abundance: few
v_gene: TRBV19
d_gene: -

CDR3aa: CASSSSGGLDTQYF
CDR3nt: TGCGCCAGCAGTTCTAGCGGGGGTCTAGATACGCAGTATTTT
j_gene: TRBJ2-3
abundance: -
v_gene: TRBV4-3
d_gene: TRBD2

CDR3aa: CASSLDLNTEAFF
CDR3nt: TGTGCCAGCAGCCTAGACCTAAACACTGAAGCTTTCTTT
j_gene: TRBJ1-1
abundance: few
v_gene: TRBV13
d_gene: -

CDR3aa: CASSLGRGRSWANVLTF
CDR3nt: TGTGCCAGCAGCTTAGGACGGGGTCGCTCTTGGGCCAACGTCCTGACTTTC
j_gene: TRBJ2-6
abundance: few
v_gene: TRBV11-2
d_gene: -

CDR3aa: CASSDTRGSSYEQYF
CDR3nt: TGTGCCAGCAGTGATACGAGGGGTAGCTCCTACGAGCAGTACTTC
j_gene: TRBJ2-7
abundance: few
v_gene: TRBV25-1
d_gene: -

CDR3aa: CAWSAGQANTGELFF
CDR3nt: TGTGCCTGGAGTGCCGGACAGGCCAACACCGGGGAGCTGTTTTTT
j_gene: TRBJ2-2
abundance: few
v_gene: TRBV30
d_gene: TRBD1

CDR3aa: CASRPGGAAGGYTF
CDR3nt: TGTGCCAGCAGACCAGGAGGGGCCGCTGGGGGCTACACCTTC
j_gene: TRBJ1-2
abundance: -
v_gene: TRBV7-6
d_gene: -

CDR3aa: CASSIVTGANVLTF
CDR3nt: TGTGCCAGTAGTATTGTCACTGGGGCCAACGTCCTGACTTTC
j_gene: TRBJ2-6
abundance: -
v_gene: TRBV19
d_gene: -

CDR3aa: CASSAAGASTDTQYF
CDR3nt: TGTGCCAGCAGTGCCGCAGGGGCGTCCACAGATACGCAGTATTTT
j_gene: TRBJ2-3
abundance: few
v_gene: TRBV6-5
d_gene: -

CDR3aa: CSVAGGRGANYGYTF
CDR3nt: TGCAGCGTTGCAGGGGGCCGGGGAGCTAACTATGGCTACACCTTC
j_gene: TRBJ1-2
abundance: few
v_gene: TRBV29-1
d_gene: TRBD1

CDR3aa: CASSRTTGTSGGPGTDTQYF
CDR3nt: TGTGCCAGCAGCCGAACTACGGGGACTAGCGGGGGGCCGGGGACAGATACGCAGTATTTT
j_gene: TRBJ2-3
abundance: few
v_gene: TRBV5-4
d_gene: TRBD2

CDR3aa: CASSGTEIMNTEAFF
CDR3nt: TGTGCCAGCTCGGGGACGGAGATTATGAACACTGAAGCTTTCTTT
j_gene: TRBJ1-1
abundance: -
v_gene: TRBV7-3
d_gene: -

CDR3aa: CASSLEGTNTYNEQFF
CDR3nt: TGTGCCAGCAGCTTAGAAGGGACCAACACCTACAATGAGCAGTTCTTC
j_gene: TRBJ2-1
abundance: few
v_gene: TRBV7-9
d_gene: -